One and the same sample provided the 28 T cell receptor beta chains below, sequenced in a study of CD8+CD57+ T cells in acquired aplastic anemia. The template for TCR beta VDJ and CDR3 sequence profiling was genomic DNA. One entry per CDR3 protein, called by TCRdb with MiXCR from the reads. The table lists hundreds of thousands of distinct CDR3 sequences, roughly 50% of them singletons. The sequenced sample consisted of sorted CD4+, CD8+, or CD8+CD57+ T cells (not recorded which) from PBMCs. The source is a human donor with severe aplastic anemia or a healthy control (not recorded which).

V gene TRBV25-1 combines with J gene TRBJ2-1; 15 bases match TRBD2. Germline loops: CDR1 MGHDK, CDR2 SYGVNS. The CDR3 is 16 residues long. J gave up 8 bases and V 8 bases, and 10 bases lay outside the gene matches. CDR3 coding DNA: TGTGCCAGCGGAGGACTAGCGGGAGGGCCGACGGATGAGCAGTTCTTC. Residues: CASGGLAGGPTDEQFF.

This chain uses TRBV25-1 with TRBJ2-7, with D tentatively TRBD1 (6 bases). There are 15 residues in the CDR3. CDR1 is MGHDK, CDR2 SYGVNS, per germline. Trimming shortened V by 2 bases and J by 3 bases, and 14 bases separated the two germline ends. This chain's CDR3 is CASSEGAGVNYEQYF. The CDR3 DNA is TGTGCCAGCAGTGAAGGGGCAGGGGTAAACTACGAGCAGTACTTC.

The rearrangement uses TRBV24-1 and TRBJ1-4; maybe TRBD1 (6 bases). The V end was cut by 9 bases, the J end by 4 bases, with 14 bases between. Germline V CDR1 and CDR2: KGHDR, SFDVKD. This CDR3 spans 14 amino acids. CDR3 bases: TGTGCCACCTCAACTCGGGACATTAATGAAAAACTGTTTTTT. It translates to CATSTRDINEKLFF.

The chain carries TRBV14 and TRBJ2-7; D is ambiguous. This CDR3 region has 14 residues. CDR1 is SGHDN and CDR2 is FVKESK in the germline V gene. Trimming removed 1 base from V and 3 bases from J, with 10 bases in between. The CDR3 DNA sequence: TGTGCCAGCAGCCAAGGCCGGGCAAGCTACGAGCAGTACTTC. Protein product: CASSQGRASYEQYF. Using reference TRBV14 and TRBJ2-7 for the parts outside the CDR3, the full variable domain is EAGVTQFPSHSVIEKGQTVTLRCDPISGHDNLYWYRRVMGKEIKFLLHFVKESKQDESGMPNNRFLAERTGGTYSTLKVQPAELEDSGVYFCASSQGRASYEQYFGPGTRLTVT.

This clonotype came up many times. The chain combines TRBV7-6 with TRBJ2-7, with 7 bases lining up with TRBD1. Germline-derived CDR1 and CDR2 are SGHVS and FNYEAQ. V trimming: 0 bases; J trimming: 0 bases; junction bases outside the gene matches: 5. This CDR3 spans 16 amino acids. This chain's CDR3 is CASSLATGYSSYEQYF. In DNA form, the CDR3 reads TGTGCCAGCAGCTTAGCGACAGGGTACAGCTCCTACGAGCAGTACTTC.

This clonotype was recorded at least ten times. The J gene is TRBJ1-6, the V gene TRBV5-1; D might be TRBD1 (5 bases). The CDR3 extends over 14 amino acids. CDR1 and CDR2 from the germline V gene are SGHRS and YFSETQ. Deletions cut 0 bases from V and 7 bases from J, with 8 bases between. The CDR3 protein is CASSLEGTNSPLHF. In nucleotides, the CDR3 is TGCGCCAGCAGCTTGGAGGGGACCAATTCACCCCTCCACTTT.

The rearrangement links TRBV2 to TRBJ1-6; no clear D. There are 12 residues in the CDR3. Germline CDR1 and CDR2: SNHLY and FYNNEI. The CDR3 DNA reads as TGTGCATGTCAGGTCCTTAATTCACCCCTCCACTTT. Translation: CACQVLNSPLHF.

This chain links TRBV6-1 with TRBJ1-4; TRBD1 aligns across 7 bases. The CDR3 consists of 21 residues. The V gene end was trimmed by 2 bases and the J gene end by 6 bases; junction bases not matched to a gene: 24. Germline V gives CDR1 MNHNS, CDR2 SASEGT. Here the CDR3 reads CASSELKLNRGRGLMDEKLFF. CDR3 DNA: TGTGCCAGCAGTGAATTAAAATTGAACAGGGGAAGAGGCTTGATGGATGAAAAACTGTTTTTT.

Concerning this clonotype itself: Being one base from a much bigger clone, this may be a read error. CDR3 residues: CASSSAGTYGYTF. The CDR3 nucleotides read TGTGCCAGCAGTTCGGCGGGAACCTATGGCTACACCTTC. This chain joins TRBV28 and TRBJ1-2; D is unresolved. The CDR3 has 13 amino acids. V lost 4 bases and J lost 4, with 10 bases in between. Germline V gene lookup returns CDR1 MDHEN and CDR2 SYDVKM.

This clonotype has ten or more counts. Here the CDR3 reads CASSTRQGSPLHF. The DNA of the CDR3 is TGTGCCAGCAGCACCCGACAGGGTTCACCCCTCCACTTT. The chain carries TRBV7-2 and TRBJ1-6; 7 positions match TRBD1. Germline CDR1 SGHTA, CDR2 FQGNSA. V lost 5 bases, J lost 9 bases, and 4 bases stayed unmatched. This CDR3 has 13 residues.

The V and J genes are TRBV20-1 and TRBJ1-6; D is ambiguous. The germline V gene encodes CDR1 DFQATT and CDR2 SNEGSKA (reference sequence). Trimming stripped 0 bases from V and 8 bases from J, with 11 bases between. This CDR3 has 14 residues. CDR3 residues: CSAREGGDYSPLHF. CDR3 DNA: TGCAGTGCTAGAGAGGGTGGGGATTATTCACCCCTCCACTTT.

The chain couples TRBV10-3 to TRBJ2-7; 7 bases line up with TRBD2. The CDR3 is made up of 18 amino acids. The germline V gene has CDR1 ENHRY and CDR2 SYGVKD. With 7 bases clipped from V and 4 bases from J, the junction kept 22 bases outside the gene matches. For the CDR3, the DNA is TGTGCCATCACCGAAGCACCACGGACTAGTCATCGGGTTTACGAGCAGTACTTC. Residues: CAITEAPRTSHRVYEQYF.

On this clonotype itself: It may be a read error: a sequence one base away is much more abundant. The genes are TRBV5-6 and TRBJ1-4, with D hard to call. V dropped 2 bases and J dropped 5 bases, with 7 bases sitting between them. The germline V gene has CDR1 SGHDT and CDR2 YYEEEE. The CDR3 covers 13 residues. The DNA for the CDR3 is TGTGCCAGCAGCTTTGCTCGGAATGAAAAACTGTTTTTT. The encoded protein is CASSFARNEKLFF.

The chain employs TRBV24-1 and TRBJ1-5; D remains unclear. The V gene's germline CDR1 is KGHDR and CDR2 SFDVKD. Trimming pared 9 bases from V and 4 bases from J, leaving 12 bases between. CDR3 size: 13 residues. CDR3 bases: TGTGCCACCCAACGAAATGGGAATCAGCCCCAGCATTTT. It is translated as CATQRNGNQPQHF.

V and J are TRBV19 and TRBJ2-3; D not resolved. Trimming cost V 10 bases and J 2 bases, with 13 bases left between them. Germline V gives CDR1 LNHDA, CDR2 SQIVND (reference sequence). The CDR3 loop spans 13 amino acids. The CDR3 DNA reads as TGTGCCACAAGAACATACTCCACAGATACGCAGTATTTT. Its protein is CATRTYSTDTQYF.

This clonotype appeared many times. CDR3 loop: CASSPTSAGYYGYTF. DNA for the CDR3: TGTGCCAGCAGCCCCACATCCGCAGGGTACTATGGCTACACCTTC. The gene calls are TRBV4-2 and TRBJ1-2; D might be TRBD1 (5 bases). Germline CDR1 reads LGHNA; CDR2 reads YNFKEQ. Trimming cost V 4 bases and J 3 bases, with 15 bases left between them. CDR3 length: 15 residues.

The chain joins TRBV19 to TRBJ2-7, with TRBD1 as a possible D gene (5 bases). The V gene lost 6 bases and the J gene lost 0 bases, with 12 bases spanning the gap. The CDR3 extends over 14 amino acids. The germline CDR1 and CDR2 sequences are LNHDA and SQIVND (reference sequence). The CDR3 DNA reads as TGTGCCAGTAGCCAGACAGTTGACTCCTACGAGCAGTACTTC. This encodes CASSQTVDSYEQYF.

The chain uses TRBV6-1 and TRBJ1-2; a weak D match, TRBD1 (5 bases). Germline V CDR1 and CDR2: MNHNS, SASEGT. Trimming cost V 5 bases and J 8 bases, with 21 bases left between them. The CDR3 is made up of 15 amino acids. CDR3 in amino acids: CASSIYGQGEYGYTF. Written as DNA, the CDR3 is TGTGCCAGCAGTATTTACGGGCAGGGAGAGTACGGCTACACCTTC.

Here the CDR3 DNA reads TGTGCCACCTCCCCTGGAAGAGGGGCGGCTAATGAAAAACTGTTTTTT. It encodes CATSPGRGAANEKLFF. The chain recombines TRBV15 with TRBJ1-4, with D possibly being TRBD1 (5 bases). CDR3 length: 16 residues. Trimming left V 8 bases short and J 3 bases short, with 19 bases between. Germline CDR1 is LNHNV and CDR2 is YYDKDF (reference sequence).

The J gene is TRBJ2-5, the V gene TRBV7-2, with D unclear. V lost 1 base to trimming and J lost 4 bases, with 10 bases between them. Germline V gene data show CDR1 as SGHTA and CDR2 as FQGNSA. The CDR3 is 14 residues long. The CDR3 DNA reads TGTGCCAGCAGCTTAGTGACAAGGCCAGAGACCCAGTACTTC. It specifies CASSLVTRPETQYF.

This clonotype was found a few times. This chain uses TRBV18 with TRBJ2-2, with 8 bases matching TRBD2. Looked up from germline, CDR1 is KGHSH and CDR2 is LQKENI. This CDR3 is built from 15 residues. Germline trimming cut 1 base from V and 4 bases from J; bases unmatched to any gene: 2. In DNA form, the CDR3 reads TGTGCCAGCTCACCACTACGGGAGGGCACCGGGGAGCTGTTTTTT. Translating gives CASSPLREGTGELFF.

This clonotype has only a few counts. CDR3: CASSLTANQPQHF. The CDR3 nucleotides read TGTGCCAGCAGCTTAACGGCGAATCAGCCCCAGCATTTT. The V gene is TRBV7-2, the J gene TRBJ1-5, with no clear D. Trimming took off 2 bases at V and 4 bases at J, with 6 bases between the two ends. The CDR3 length is 13 residues. Germline loops: CDR1 SGHTA, CDR2 FQGNSA.

In this sample, this clonotype turned up once. Germline is not matched at one junction end, which may reflect a read error. The rearrangement uses TRBV2 and TRBJ2-5, with unresolved D. The CDR3 totals 14 residues. CDR1 is SNHLY and CDR2 is FYNNEI in the germline V gene. Here the CDR3 reads CDSDAMAGLKTQYF. For the CDR3, the DNA is TGTGACAGCGATGCCATGGCAGGCCTCAAGACCCAGTACTTC.

In this sample, this clonotype turned up many times. The chain links TRBV4-2 to TRBJ2-7; 13 positions agree with TRBD2. CDR3 size: 19 residues. The V and J ends lost 1 base and 0 bases, in that order; junction bases with no gene match: 9. Germline CDR1 and CDR2: LGHNA and YNFKEQ. The CDR3 is CASSQGRPGLAGSSYEQYF. For the CDR3, the DNA is TGTGCCAGCAGCCAAGGTAGGCCGGGACTAGCGGGGAGCTCCTACGAGCAGTACTTC.

This clonotype was counted at least ten times. The chain combines TRBV6-6 with TRBJ1-1, with TRBD1 as a possible D gene (6 bases). Germline V gives CDR1 MNHNY, CDR2 SVGAGI (reference sequence). Trimming pared 6 bases from V and 1 base from J, leaving 24 bases between. The CDR3 has 18 amino acids. The CDR3 spells CASSERTAPGTQNTEAFF. In nucleotides, the CDR3 is TGTGCCAGCAGCGAACGTACCGCTCCCGGGACACAGAACACTGAAGCTTTCTTT.

The J gene is TRBJ2-3, the V gene TRBV20-1; 16 bases line up with TRBD2. V lost 6 bases to trimming and J lost 13 bases; unmatched junction nucleotides: 7. This CDR3 contains 13 residues. Per germline, CDR1 DFQATT and CDR2 SNEGSKA (reference sequence). The CDR3 DNA reads as TGCAGTGCACTGGGACTAGCGGGGGGGCGTAAGTATTTT. Protein: CSALGLAGGRKYF.

In regard to this clonotype: A single base separates this from a much larger clone, so it may be a read error. The rearrangement links TRBV18 to TRBJ2-5; D not certain. The germline gives CDR1 KGHSH, CDR2 LQKENI. This CDR3 region has 13 residues. CDR3 sequence reads: CTSSPTDQETQYF. The CDR3 DNA sequence: TGTACCAGCTCACCCACCGATCAAGAGACCCAGTACTTC.

A remark on this clonotype: A junction end diverges from the germline sequence, so it may reflect a read error. The rearrangement uses TRBV4-2 and TRBJ2-2; TRBD2 agrees at 10 bases. Germline V gives CDR1 LGHNA, CDR2 YNFKEQ. The CDR3 length is 17 residues. This CDR3 is CASSQGTAGGPTGEPFF. The CDR3 nucleotides are TGTGCCAGCAGCCAAGGTACAGCGGGGGGGCCCACCGGGGAGCCGTTTTTT.